The T cell receptor (beta chain) described here comes from a study of control samples from healthy donors and cancer patients. CDR1 SGHAT and CDR2 FQNNGV come from the germline V gene. This CDR3 has 12 residues. Trimming stripped 5 bases from V and 11 bases from J, with 15 bases between. The protocol was immunoSEQ multiplex PCR, while the TCRdb copy is restricted to in-frame clones and leaves out a portion. The sample lists about 180,000 clones; more than 90% were seen once. The receptor was isolated from a middle-aged woman in good health. The sample comprised blood. The J gene is TRBJ1-1, the V gene TRBV11-2, with D uncertain. In DNA form, the CDR3 reads TGTGCCAGCAGCAGCGGACCGACGCGGGCTTTCTTT. It specifies CASSSGPTRAFF.